This T cell receptor beta chain is drawn from a study of shared clonotypes between healthy human individuals. Trimming at V came to 11 bases and at J to 1 base, leaving 28 bases not matched to a gene. CDR1 and CDR2 (germline): MDHEN, SYDVKM. The CDR3 contains 20 residues. Investigators spread the genomic DNA of each subset evenly over several immunoSEQ plates. The data were produced by immunoSEQ multiplex PCR, yet TCRdb's version contains in-frame clones alone and is incomplete. This sample has 700,000 or so clones; 60% to 80% occur once, and the top ten carry under 2%. This sequence was found in a woman aged 30 to 39 in good health. The chain couples TRBV28 to TRBJ1-1, with 7 bases that match TRBD1. Sequencing used memory CD4+ T cells sorted from blood. Subset indicated: CD45RA-negative fraction. CDR3 region: CASTPSRVARQGWENTEAFF. Written as DNA, the CDR3 is TGTGCCTCGACCCCCTCCCGGGTCGCAAGACAGGGCTGGGAGAACACTGAAGCTTTCTTT.